The 18 T cell receptor beta chains below come from one sample, sequenced in a study of blood T cell repertoires in COVID-19. Measured with immunoSEQ multiplex PCR; TCRdb has only the in-frame clones, and not every one. Of 190,000 or so clones listed, roughly 90% are singletons. Source material: peripheral blood. The receptor set was obtained from a man in his forties or fifties with acute or convalescent COVID-19.

The V call is TRBV10-3, the J call TRBJ1-3; 9 positions agree with TRBD1. The CDR3 is 13 residues long. Germline assignment: CDR1 ENHRY and CDR2 SYGVKD. The J segment lost 8 bases and the V segment lost 5 bases, leaving 4 bases of the junction unmatched. The DNA of the CDR3 is TGTGCCATCAGTACGGGACAGGGTGACACCATATATTTT. As protein: CAISTGQGDTIYF.

This chain joins TRBV14 and TRBJ1-3, with TRBD1 matching over 9 bases. The junction had 6 bases not matched to a gene; V was cut back by 3 bases and J by 0 bases. Looked up from germline, CDR1 is SGHDN and CDR2 is FVKESK. The CDR3 length is 17 residues. CDR3 protein: CASSQRTGATSGNTIYF. CDR3 nucleotides: TGTGCCAGCAGCCAGAGGACAGGGGCTACCTCTGGAAACACCATATATTTT. The complete variable domain, with remaining parts taken from reference TRBV14 and TRBJ1-3, reads EAGVTQFPSHSVIEKGQTVTLRCDPISGHDNLYWYRRVMGKEIKFLLHFVKESKQDESGMPNNRFLAERTGGTYSTLKVQPAELEDSGVYFCASSQRTGATSGNTIYFGEGSWLTVV.

Here the CDR3 reads CASSSKTGGPRETQYF. The CDR3 DNA is TGCGCCAGCAGCTCGAAGACAGGGGGGCCCCGAGAGACCCAGTACTTC. The chain has TRBV5-1 and TRBJ2-5; TRBD1 agrees at 9 bases. Germline-derived CDR1 and CDR2 are SGHRS and YFSETQ. V trimming: 3 bases; J trimming: 4 bases; junction bases outside the gene matches: 10. The CDR3 loop spans 16 amino acids.

The chain employs TRBV29-1 and TRBJ2-7; a weak D match, TRBD1 (6 bases). The CDR3 consists of 13 residues. V was trimmed by 7 bases and J by 1 base, leaving 14 bases between them. Germline CDR1 SQVTM, CDR2 ANQGSEA. The CDR3 sequence is CSAQGPNSYEQYV. In DNA form, the CDR3 reads TGCAGCGCACAGGGCCCCAATTCCTACGAGCAGTACGTC.

V and J are TRBV19 and TRBJ1-5; a possible D gene is TRBD1 (6 bases). V lost 5 bases, J lost 5 bases, and 13 bases lay in between. The germline V gene has CDR1 LNHDA and CDR2 SQIVND (reference sequence). CDR3 length equals 14 residues. As DNA, the CDR3 is TGTGCCAGTAGTTTACAGGGTACTCATCAGCCCCAGCATTTT. It encodes CASSLQGTHQPQHF.

The CDR3 reads CASSDSVLGNSPLHF. In DNA form, the CDR3 reads TGTGCCAGCAGTGATTCGGTCCTCGGTAATTCACCCCTCCACTTT. This chain links TRBV25-1 with TRBJ1-6, with no clear D. Germline lookup yields CDR1 MGHDK and CDR2 SYGVNS. The CDR3 sequence is 15 residues long. The V end was cut by 3 bases, the J end by 6 bases, with 12 bases between.

This rearrangement joins TRBV6-5 to TRBJ1-4, with 9 nucleotides matching TRBD1. Germline V gene sequence: CDR1 MNHEY, CDR2 SVGAGI. V shed 6 bases and J 8 bases; nucleotides not matched to a gene: 7. The CDR3 has 14 amino acids. The CDR3: CASSDGQGLEKLFF. In DNA, the CDR3 is TGTGCCAGCAGCGACGGACAGGGGTTGGAAAAACTGTTTTTT.

The gene calls are TRBV6-6 and TRBJ2-6; D is unclear. The germline gives CDR1 MNHNY, CDR2 SVGAGI (reference sequence). The CDR3 consists of 14 residues. V shed 2 bases and J shed 3 bases, with 5 bases lying between them. For the CDR3, the DNA is TGTGCCAGCAGTTACCAGGTTGGGGCCAACGTCCTGACTTTC. Protein sequence: CASSYQVGANVLTF.

V gene TRBV23-1 combines with J gene TRBJ2-5; 9 bases agree with TRBD1. TRBV23-1 is marked as an open reading frame, function uncertain. This CDR3 has 16 amino acids. Trimming removed 0 bases from V and 3 bases from J; junction bases left unmatched: 5. The CDR3 spells CASSQSTGGAEETQYF. The CDR3 DNA reads TGCGCCAGCAGTCAATCAACAGGGGGCGCGGAAGAGACCCAGTACTTC.

This clone came up a few times. J is TRBJ1-6 and V is TRBV28, with D perhaps matching TRBD1 (5 bases). V was clipped by 6 bases and J by 9 bases, with 9 bases between them. Germline-derived CDR1 and CDR2 are MDHEN and SYDVKM. This CDR3 has 12 amino acids. CDR3 coding DNA: TGTGCCAGCAGGGGGGGAGTTTCACCCCTCCACTTT. Its protein product is CASRGGVSPLHF.

The CDR3 here is CSAGTSYEQYF. The CDR3 DNA reads as TGCAGTGCTGGGACTAGCTACGAGCAGTACTTC. The rearrangement links TRBV20-1 to TRBJ2-7; 8 nucleotides match TRBD2. CDR3 length: 11 residues. V shed 5 bases, J shed 3 bases, and the junction held 0 bases outside the gene matches. Germline CDR1 reads DFQATT; CDR2 reads SNEGSKA (reference sequence).

The J gene is TRBJ2-5, the V gene TRBV11-2; D not resolved. V lost 3 bases and J lost 6, with 14 bases in between. The CDR3 totals 14 residues. The germline V gene encodes CDR1 SGHAT and CDR2 FQNNGV. The CDR3 loop is CASSFPTVRQTQYF. CDR3 DNA sequence: TGTGCCAGCAGCTTCCCGACCGTCAGGCAGACCCAGTACTTC.

The CDR3 coding sequence is TGTGCCAGCAGCCGTCGACAGGGTCGAAGTGAAAAACTGTTTTTT. Protein sequence: CASSRRQGRSEKLFF. The chain recombines TRBV13 with TRBJ1-4; TRBD1 aligns across 7 bases. The CDR3 contains 15 residues. V lost 5 bases, J lost 7 bases, and 10 bases stayed unmatched. Germline values: CDR1 PRHDT, CDR2 FYEKMQ (reference sequence). Filled out from reference TRBV13 and TRBJ1-4, the complete variable domain reads AAGVIQSPRHLIKEKRETATLKCYPIPRHDTVYWYQQGPGQDPQFLISFYEKMQSDKGSIPDRFSAQQFSDYHSELNMSSLELGDSALYFCASSRRQGRSEKLFFGSGTQLSVL.

V is TRBV5-8 and J is TRBJ1-3; D perhaps matches TRBD1 (6 bases). CDR3 length equals 14 residues. Trimming cost V 1 base and J 2 bases, with 7 bases left between them. Germline V CDR1 and CDR2: SGHTS, YDEGEE. The CDR3 region is CASSLSGAGNTIYF. CDR3 nucleotides: TGTGCCAGCAGCTTGTCAGGGGCTGGAAACACCATATATTTT. The entire variable domain, with the rest obtained from reference TRBV5-8 and TRBJ1-3, is as follows: EAGVTQSPTHLIKTRGQQATLRCSPISGHTSVYWYQQALGLGLQFLLWYDEGEERNRGNFPPRFSGRQFPNYSSELNVNALELEDSALYLCASSLSGAGNTIYFGEGSWLTVV.

Points on this clone: The same CDR3 arises from other DNA sequences in this sample as well. V and J are TRBV28 and TRBJ1-6; 7 bases are a match to TRBD1. The CDR3 length is 14 residues. From germline, CDR1 is MDHEN and CDR2 SYDVKM. The trim removed 5 bases at V and 3 bases at J, leaving 1 base unmatched. The CDR3 protein is CASSRQGYNSPLHF. As DNA, the CDR3 is TGTGCCAGCAGTAGACAGGGCTATAATTCACCCCTCCACTTT.

The chain recombines TRBV3-1 (or the pseudogene TRBV3-2) with TRBJ2-2, with 8 bases matching TRBD1. The ends lost 4 bases at V and 4 bases at J; junction bases unmatched: 5. The CDR3 is made up of 15 amino acids. Germline values: CDR1 LGHDT, CDR2 YNNKEL (reference sequence). In DNA, the CDR3 is TGTGCCAGCAGCCCAGGACAGGGTAGCACCGGGGAGCTGTTTTTT. It specifies CASSPGQGSTGELFF.

The J gene is TRBJ2-4, the V gene TRBV15, with D unresolved. The CDR3 contains 13 residues. Trimming pared 3 bases from V and 9 bases from J, leaving 12 bases between. Germline V CDR1 and CDR2: LNHNV, YYDKDF (reference sequence). The CDR3 reads CATSSEERGIQYF. In nucleotides, the CDR3 is TGTGCCACCAGCAGCGAGGAACGAGGCATTCAGTACTTC.

The chain has TRBV19 and TRBJ2-1; 9 bases are shared with TRBD2. Germline CDR1 reads LNHDA; CDR2 reads SQIVND (reference sequence). The V and J ends lost 5 bases and 8 bases, in that order; junction bases with no gene match: 10. The length of the CDR3 is 15 residues. CDR3 in amino acids: CASSSSGTIGDEQFF. For the CDR3, the DNA is TGTGCCAGTAGTTCTAGCGGGACAATCGGCGATGAGCAGTTCTTC.